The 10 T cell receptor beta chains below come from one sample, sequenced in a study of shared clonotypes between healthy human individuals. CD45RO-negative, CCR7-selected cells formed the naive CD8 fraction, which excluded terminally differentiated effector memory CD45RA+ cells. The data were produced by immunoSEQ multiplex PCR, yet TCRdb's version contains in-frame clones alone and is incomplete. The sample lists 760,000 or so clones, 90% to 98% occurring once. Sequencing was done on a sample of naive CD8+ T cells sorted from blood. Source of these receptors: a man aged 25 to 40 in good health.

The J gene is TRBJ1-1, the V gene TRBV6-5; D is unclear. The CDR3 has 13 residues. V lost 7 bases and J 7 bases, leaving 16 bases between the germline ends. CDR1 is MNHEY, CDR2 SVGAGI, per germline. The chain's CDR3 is CASTERADHEAFF. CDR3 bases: TGTGCCAGCACCGAGAGGGCAGACCATGAAGCTTTCTTT.

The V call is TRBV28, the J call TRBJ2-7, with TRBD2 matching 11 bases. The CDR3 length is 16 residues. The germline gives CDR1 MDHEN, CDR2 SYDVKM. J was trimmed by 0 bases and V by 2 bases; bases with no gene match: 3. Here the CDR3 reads CASSLQLAGASYEQYF. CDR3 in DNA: TGTGCCAGCAGTTTACAACTAGCGGGAGCCTCCTACGAGCAGTACTTC.

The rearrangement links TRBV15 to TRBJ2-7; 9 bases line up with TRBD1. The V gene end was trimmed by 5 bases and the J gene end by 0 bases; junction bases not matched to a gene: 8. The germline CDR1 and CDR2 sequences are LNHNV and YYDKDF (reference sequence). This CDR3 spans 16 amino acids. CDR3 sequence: CATSGEQGANSYEQYF. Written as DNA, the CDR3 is TGTGCCACCAGCGGCGAACAGGGGGCAAACTCCTACGAGCAGTACTTC.

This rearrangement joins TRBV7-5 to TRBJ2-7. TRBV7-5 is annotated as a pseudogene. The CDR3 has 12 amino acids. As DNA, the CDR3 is TGTGCCTGTAAGACCCCCAGCTACGAGCAGTACTTC. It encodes CACKTPSYEQYF.

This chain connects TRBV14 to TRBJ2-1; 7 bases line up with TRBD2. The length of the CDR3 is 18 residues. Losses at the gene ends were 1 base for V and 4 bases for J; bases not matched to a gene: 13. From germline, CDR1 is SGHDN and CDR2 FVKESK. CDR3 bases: TGTGCCAGCAGCCAAGGGACTAGTGCGGCTTTTACTTACAATGAGCAGTTCTTC. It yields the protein CASSQGTSAAFTYNEQFF.

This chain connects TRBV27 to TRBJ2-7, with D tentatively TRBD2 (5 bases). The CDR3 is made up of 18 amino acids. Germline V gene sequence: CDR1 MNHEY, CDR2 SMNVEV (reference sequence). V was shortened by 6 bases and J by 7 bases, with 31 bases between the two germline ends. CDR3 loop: CASSPTFSAGSWLVEQYF. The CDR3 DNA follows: TGTGCCAGCAGCCCAACCTTTAGTGCGGGCAGTTGGCTGGTAGAGCAGTACTTC.

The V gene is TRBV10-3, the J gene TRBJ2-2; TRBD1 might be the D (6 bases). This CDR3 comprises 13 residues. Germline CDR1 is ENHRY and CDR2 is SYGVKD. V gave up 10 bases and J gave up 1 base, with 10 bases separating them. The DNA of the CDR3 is TGTGCCACGGAGACAGGGAACACCGGGGAGCTGTTTTTT. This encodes CATETGNTGELFF.

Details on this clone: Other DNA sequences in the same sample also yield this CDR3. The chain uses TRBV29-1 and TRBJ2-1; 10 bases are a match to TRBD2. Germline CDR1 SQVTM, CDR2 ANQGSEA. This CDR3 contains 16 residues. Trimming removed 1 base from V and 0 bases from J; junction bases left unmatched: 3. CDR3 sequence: CSVEGPSGSSYNEQFF. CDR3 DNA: TGCAGCGTTGAAGGTCCTAGCGGGAGCTCCTACAATGAGCAGTTCTTC.

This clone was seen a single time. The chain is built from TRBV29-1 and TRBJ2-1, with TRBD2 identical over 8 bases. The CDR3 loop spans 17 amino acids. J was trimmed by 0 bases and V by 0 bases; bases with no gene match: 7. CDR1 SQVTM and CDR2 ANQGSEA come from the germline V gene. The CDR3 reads CSVEDVPTSGSYNEQFF. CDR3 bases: TGCAGCGTTGAAGATGTCCCAACTAGCGGCTCCTACAATGAGCAGTTCTTC.

DNA for the CDR3: TGTGCCAGCAGCCCAACAGGGTATAACACTGAAGCTTTCTTT. It codes for CASSPTGYNTEAFF. V is TRBV27 and J is TRBJ1-1; TRBD1 is a possible D gene (6 bases). Trimming shortened V by 6 bases and J by 2 bases, and 13 bases separated the two germline ends. Germline loops: CDR1 MNHEY, CDR2 SMNVEV (reference sequence). The CDR3 totals 14 residues.